The present T cell receptor (beta chain) was sequenced within a study of shared clonotypes between healthy human individuals (dated by TCRdb to 2018 to 2020). As for the study more broadly: The cohort included three men and a couple of women between 18 and 49 years of age. To increase sequencing depth and limit assay-specific biases, TCR repertoire library preparation and sequencing were carried out by different laboratories using diverse techniques. Blood TCR repertoires of about five healthy adults were deeply sequenced to estimate repertoire size and the extent of clonotype sharing between individuals. Each donor's leukapheresis produced roughly between roughly 0.94 and 9.5 billion PBMCs. For each donor, CD4 naive and CD4 memory were each run on three plates, CD8 naive on two plates, and CD8 memory on one plate.

TCR CDR3 regions were amplified from genomic DNA by multiplex PCR using the deep immunoSEQ assay. Extracted genomic DNA from each cell subset was distributed evenly across all wells of several immunoSEQ 96-well plates, and each plate was treated as a replicate. For sorted subsets, each replicate PCR was loaded with 200 ng genomic DNA, equivalent to 30,000 or so T cell genomes. The purified libraries were quantified using a Qubit 3.0 fluorometer, sized with a Bioanalyzer 2100, and then quantified again using the KAPA Library Quantification kit. Every immunoSEQ 96-well plate was sequenced on a dedicated single-read 150-cycle Illumina NextSeq 550 flow cell. For the original study's pipeline: The immunoSEQ output contained only junctional sequences without quality scores, so filtering could not match that applied to full-length reads. Sequences were annotated with PyIR, a Python wrapper for IgBLAST v1.9, and V/J genes and CDR3 were assigned using IMGT germline references. Any read was removed if the V/J assignment was weak (E-value above 1e-6), the CDR3 was missing, or the read contained stop codons, out-of-frame junctions, or ambiguous translated residues. V3J clonotypes were defined as sequences sharing the same inferred V gene, J gene, and CDR3 amino acid sequence. Percentage overlap between repertoires was calculated by dividing the number of shared unique clonotypes by the size of the smaller repertoire. Repertoire richness was assessed with RTK rarefaction, the Chao1 estimator, and Recon v2.1 estimates of unobserved clonotypes. Generation probabilities for all TCRbeta clonotypes obtained by the gDNA method from a few donors were computed using OLGA. The table comes from immuneACCESS by way of TCRdb, which keeps in-frame sequences with V and J called. Part of the clones is missing from these tables; in studies checked, under half for an unresolved V gene and the rest for unknown reasons. That table gives V, J and clone size, and the DNA gave D and trimming. Within this sample are some 2,400,000 clones, with 90% to 97% of them counted one time only. Approximately 0.13% of the sample is taken by the ten largest.

The donors were healthy, HIV-negative adults with no recently reported acute infections or vaccinations. All donors were Caucasian adults living in Nashville, Tennessee, USA. CD4+ T cells were enriched by magnetic negative selection, after which naive cells were positively selected on CD45RA and the negative fraction was taken as the memory subset. Blood was collected by leukapheresis, and PBMCs were isolated by Ficoll-Histopaque density gradient centrifugation and then cryopreserved in liquid nitrogen vapor phase. Purity and quantity of every magnetically sorted T cell population were checked by analytical flow cytometry. From each sorted fraction, genomic DNA was isolated and quantified by UV absorbance on a Nanodrop 2000c. Details on this clone: Its recognized antigen is unknown. Base qualities are not provided; no much larger clone lies one nucleotide away.

The CDR1 and CDR2 encoded by the germline V gene are LGHNA and YSLEER. After removal of 3 bases from V and 7 bases from J, the junction retains 6 bases not matched to a gene. Taken from cysteine to phenylalanine, the CDR3 has 15 residues. Left in the record is the CDR3 DNA by itself, 45 bases read in frame from the first base. The research as a whole found: Estimated clonotype richness was generally larger for naive than for memory subsets. The small number of donors limited the genetic and exposure-history diversity represented. Incomplete sequencing was indicated by rarefaction of sorted-subset datasets, despite the large sequencing depth. Sampling was restricted to blood, and TCR repertoires in tissues likely differ from the TCR repertoires found in blood. Higher generation probabilities were observed for clonotypes shared by all four sorted-subset donors than for non-shared clonotypes. Based on pairwise subsampling, the degree of clonotype sharing among donors was expected to be affected by sequencing depth. Across a few donors, approximately 4.9% of naive CD4, around 3.5% of naive CD8, roughly 2.3% of memory CD4, and about 0.4% of memory CD8 clonotypes were shared.

The sequenced material came from naive CD4+ T cells sorted from blood. This specimen's cell subset or site label, interpreted: CD45RA+ positively selected. In this chain, TRBV4-3 is recombined with TRBJ1-4; 9 bases in the middle match TRBD1. This receptor was taken from a man in his late teens or twenties in good health. Here is the DNA: TGCGCCAGCAGCCAGGGAACAGGGGGCGCTGAAAAACTGTTTTTT. Its protein reads: CASSQGTGGAEKLFF.